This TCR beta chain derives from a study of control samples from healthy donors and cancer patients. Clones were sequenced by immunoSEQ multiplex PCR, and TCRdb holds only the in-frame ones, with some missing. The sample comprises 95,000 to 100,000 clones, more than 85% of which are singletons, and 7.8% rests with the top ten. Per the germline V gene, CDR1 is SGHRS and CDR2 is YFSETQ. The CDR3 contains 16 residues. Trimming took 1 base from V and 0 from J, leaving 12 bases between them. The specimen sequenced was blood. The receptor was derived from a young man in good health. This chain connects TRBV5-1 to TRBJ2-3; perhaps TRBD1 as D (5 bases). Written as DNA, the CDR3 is TGCGCCAGCAGCTTGAAGACAGTTTCGAGCACAGATACGCAGTATTTT. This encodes CASSLKTVSSTDTQYF.